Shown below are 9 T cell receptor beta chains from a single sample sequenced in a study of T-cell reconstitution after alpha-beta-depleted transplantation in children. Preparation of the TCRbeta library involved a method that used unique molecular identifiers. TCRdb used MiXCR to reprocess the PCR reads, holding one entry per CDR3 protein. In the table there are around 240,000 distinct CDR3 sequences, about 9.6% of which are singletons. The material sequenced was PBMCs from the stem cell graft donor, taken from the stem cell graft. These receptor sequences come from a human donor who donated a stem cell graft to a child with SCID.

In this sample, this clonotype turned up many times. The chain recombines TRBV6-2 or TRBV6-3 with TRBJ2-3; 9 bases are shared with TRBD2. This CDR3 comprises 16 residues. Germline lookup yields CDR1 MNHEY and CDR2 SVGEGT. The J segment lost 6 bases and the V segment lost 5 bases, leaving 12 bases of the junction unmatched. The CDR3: CASSPPRGGGADTQYF. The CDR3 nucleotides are TGTGCCAGCAGTCCCCCCAGGGGCGGGGGGGCGGATACGCAGTATTTT.

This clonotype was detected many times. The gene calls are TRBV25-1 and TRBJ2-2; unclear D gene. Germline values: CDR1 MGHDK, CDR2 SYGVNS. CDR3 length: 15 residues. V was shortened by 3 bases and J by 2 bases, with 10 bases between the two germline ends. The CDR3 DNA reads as TGTGCCAGCAGTGATTCTGCCCGAAACACCGGGGAGCTGTTTTTT. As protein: CASSDSARNTGELFF. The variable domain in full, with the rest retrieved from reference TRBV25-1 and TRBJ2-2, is EADIYQTPRYLVIGTGKKITLECSQTMGHDKMYWYQQDPGMELHLIHYSYGVNSTEKGDLSSESTVSRIRTEHFPLTLESARPSHTSQYLCASSDSARNTGELFFGEGSRLTVL.

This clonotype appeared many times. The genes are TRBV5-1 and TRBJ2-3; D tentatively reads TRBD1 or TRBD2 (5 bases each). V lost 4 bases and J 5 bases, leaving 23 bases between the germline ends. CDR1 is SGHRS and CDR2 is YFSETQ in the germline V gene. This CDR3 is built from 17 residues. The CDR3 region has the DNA TGCGCCAGCAGCGGGACGCTAAATTCCCCTCACTTAGATACGCAGTATTTT. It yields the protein CASSGTLNSPHLDTQYF.

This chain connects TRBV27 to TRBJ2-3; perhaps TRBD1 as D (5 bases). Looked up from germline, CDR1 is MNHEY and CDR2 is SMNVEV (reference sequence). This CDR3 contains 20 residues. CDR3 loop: CASHTLGVHPIDRKTDTQYF. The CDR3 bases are TGTGCAAGTCACACCTTAGGGGTACACCCCATTGATAGGAAGACAGATACGCAGTATTTT.

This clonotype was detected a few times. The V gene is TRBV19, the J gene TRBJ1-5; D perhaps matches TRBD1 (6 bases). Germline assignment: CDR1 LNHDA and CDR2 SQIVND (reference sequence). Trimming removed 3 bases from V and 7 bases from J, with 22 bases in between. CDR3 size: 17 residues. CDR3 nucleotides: TGTGCCAGTAGTATCGAATCGACAGGAAGGAGGATGCAGCCCCAGCATTTT. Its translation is CASSIESTGRRMQPQHF.

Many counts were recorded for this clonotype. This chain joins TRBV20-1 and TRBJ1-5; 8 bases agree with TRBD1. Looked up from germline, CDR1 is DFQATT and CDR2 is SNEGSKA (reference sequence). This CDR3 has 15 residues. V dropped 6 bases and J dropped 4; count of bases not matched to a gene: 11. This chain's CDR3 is CSAIRQGSFNQPQHF. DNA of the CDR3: TGCAGTGCGATCAGACAGGGGTCCTTTAATCAGCCCCAGCATTTT.

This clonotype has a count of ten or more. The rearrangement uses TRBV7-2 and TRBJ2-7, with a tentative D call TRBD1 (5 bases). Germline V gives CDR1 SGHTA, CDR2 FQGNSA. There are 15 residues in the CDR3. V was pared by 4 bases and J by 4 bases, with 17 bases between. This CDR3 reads CASSSRALGNYEQYF. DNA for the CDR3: TGTGCCAGCAGCTCCAGGGCACTCGGAAATTACGAGCAGTACTTC. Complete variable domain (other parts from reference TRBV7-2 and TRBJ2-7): GAGVSQSPSNKVTEKGKDVELRCDPISGHTALYWYRQSLGQGLEFLIYFQGNSAPDKSGLPSDRFSAERTGGSVSTLTIQRTQQEDSAVYLCASSSRALGNYEQYFGPGTRLTVT.

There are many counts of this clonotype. CDR3 sequence reads: CSARDFGTGSYGYTF. CDR3 coding DNA: TGCAGTGCTAGAGACTTCGGGACAGGCTCCTATGGCTACACCTTC. V and J are TRBV20-1 and TRBJ1-2, with 8 bases that match TRBD1. V lost 0 bases and J lost 4; bases outside the gene matches: 7. The CDR3 runs 15 residues. The germline V gene encodes CDR1 DFQATT and CDR2 SNEGSKA (reference sequence).

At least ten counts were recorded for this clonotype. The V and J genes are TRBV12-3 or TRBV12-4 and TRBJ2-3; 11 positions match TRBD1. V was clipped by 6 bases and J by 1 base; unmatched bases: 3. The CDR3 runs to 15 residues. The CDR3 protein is CASSPGQGGTDTQYF. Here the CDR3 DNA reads TGTGCCAGCAGCCCGGGACAGGGGGGCACAGATACGCAGTATTTT.